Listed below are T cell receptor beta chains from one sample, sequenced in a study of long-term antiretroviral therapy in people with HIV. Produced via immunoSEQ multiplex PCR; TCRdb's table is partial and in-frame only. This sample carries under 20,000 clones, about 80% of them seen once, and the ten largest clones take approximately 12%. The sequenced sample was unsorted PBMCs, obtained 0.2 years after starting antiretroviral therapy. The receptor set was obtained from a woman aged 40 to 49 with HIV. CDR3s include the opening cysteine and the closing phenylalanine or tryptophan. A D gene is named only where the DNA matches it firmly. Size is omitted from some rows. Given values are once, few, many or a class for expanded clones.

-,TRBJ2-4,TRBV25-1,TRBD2,TGTGCCAGCAGTGAGTCTCCTAGCGGGAAGTTCAACATTCAGTACTTC,CASSESPSGKFNIQYF
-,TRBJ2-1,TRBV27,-,TGTGCCAGCAGTCCCGACTATTACAATGAGCAGTTCTTC,CASSPDYYNEQFF
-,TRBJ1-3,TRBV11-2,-,TGTGCCAGCAGCCCAACCGACTCTGGAAACACCATATATTTT,CASSPTDSGNTIYF
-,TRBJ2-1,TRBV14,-,TGTGCCAGCAGCCCAGCTGTCCGTGGGCCCAACAATGAGCAGTTCTTC,CASSPAVRGPNNEQFF
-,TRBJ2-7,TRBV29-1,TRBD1,TGCAGCGCGACAGGGGGAATCTTGTACGAGCAGTACTTC,CSATGGILYEQYF
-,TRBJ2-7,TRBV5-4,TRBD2,TGTGCCAGCAGCCGTAGCGGGAACCTCGGGTACTACGAGCAGTACTTC,CASSRSGNLGYYEQYF
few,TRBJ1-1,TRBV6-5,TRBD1,TGTGCCAGCAGAACCACAGGGGGGAACACTGAAGCTTTCTTT,CASRTTGGNTEAFF
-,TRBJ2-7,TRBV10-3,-,TGTGCCATCAGTGAGTCGATTGCCCTCTACGAGCAGTACTTC,CAISESIALYEQYF
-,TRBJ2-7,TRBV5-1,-,TGCGCCAGCAGCCCCGCAGGGGGGACCTACGAGCAGTACTTC,CASSPAGGTYEQYF
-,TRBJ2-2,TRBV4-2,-,TGTGCCAGCAGCCAAGGGACGAACACCGGGGAGCTGTTTTTT,CASSQGTNTGELFF
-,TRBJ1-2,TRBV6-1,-,TGTGCCAGCAGTGAATCCCCAGGTAACTTCTATGGCTACACCTTC,CASSESPGNFYGYTF
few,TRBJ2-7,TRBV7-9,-,TGTGCCAGCAGCTATGTTAGCTCCTACGAGCAGTACTTC,CASSYVSSYEQYF
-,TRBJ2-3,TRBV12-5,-,TGTGCTAGTGGTTCAGGACAGGACTACACAGATACGCAGTATTTT,CASGSGQDYTDTQYF
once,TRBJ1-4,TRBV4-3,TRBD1,TGCGCCAGCAGCCAAGGACAGGGGTATGAAAAACTGTTTTTT,CASSQGQGYEKLFF
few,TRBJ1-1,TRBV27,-,TGTGCCAGCAGTTTGTCCGGGTACACTGAAGCTTTCTTT,CASSLSGYTEAFF
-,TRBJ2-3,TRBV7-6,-,TGTGCCAGCAGCTTAGCCTCGAGGCGTTCCCTTTCGACAGATACGCAGTATTTT,CASSLASRRSLSTDTQYF
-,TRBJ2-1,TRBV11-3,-,TGTGCCAGCAGCTCTCCGATAATAATGCCGGGACAAACGAATTACAATGAGCAGTTCTTC,CASSSPIIMPGQTNYNEQFF
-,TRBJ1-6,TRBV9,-,TGTGCCAGCAGCGTAGGATGGAATTCACCCCTCCACTTT,CASSVGWNSPLHF
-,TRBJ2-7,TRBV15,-,TGTGCCACCAGCAGAGAGTACGAGCAGTACTTC,CATSREYEQYF
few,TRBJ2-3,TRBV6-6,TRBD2,TGTGCCAGCAGTTTTAGCGGGATCAGCACAGATACGCAGTATTTT,CASSFSGISTDTQYF
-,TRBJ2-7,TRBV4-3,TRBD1,TGCGCCAGCAGCCAAGACTTGAGGGGACAGGGGGGCAGCGAGCAGTACTTC,CASSQDLRGQGGSEQYF
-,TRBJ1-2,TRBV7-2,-,TGTGCCAGCAGCTCCCACAGTTTAAACTATGGCTACACCTTC,CASSSHSLNYGYTF
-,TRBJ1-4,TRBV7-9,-,TGTGCCAGCAGCTCCTACTACTTCGGGGCTAATGAAAAACTGTTTTTT,CASSSYYFGANEKLFF
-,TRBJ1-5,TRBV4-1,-,TGCGCCAGCAGCCTCGAAGGACAGACAGGCCGGGCTCAGCCCCAGCATTTT,CASSLEGQTGRAQPQHF
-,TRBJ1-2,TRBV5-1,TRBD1,TGCGCCAGCAGCGCCCAGGGGGTTGGCTACACCTTC,CASSAQGVGYTF
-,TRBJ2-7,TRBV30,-,TGTGCCTGGAGAGTAGGGGGTAAAAAGTACGAGCAGTACTTC,CAWRVGGKKYEQYF
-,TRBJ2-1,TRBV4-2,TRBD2,TGTGCCAGTAGCGGGAATGAGGGTGAGCAGTTCTTC,CASSGNEGEQFF
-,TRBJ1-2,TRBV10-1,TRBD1,TGCGCCAGCAGTGAGTCCAACGAGGGGGCTTACGGCTACACCTTC,CASSESNEGAYGYTF
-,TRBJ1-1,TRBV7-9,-,TGTGCCAGCAGCACGACCCGACAGGCGGGGGGGATCACTGAAGCTTTCTTT,CASSTTRQAGGITEAFF
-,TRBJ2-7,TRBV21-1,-,TGTGCCAGAACAGGGATAGGGGAGCAGTACTTC,CARTGIGEQYF
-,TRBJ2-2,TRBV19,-,TGTGCCAGTACCCTGGGGTGGACCGGGGAGCTGTTTTTT,CASTLGWTGELFF
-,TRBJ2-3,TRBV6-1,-,TGTGCCAGCAGTGCCAAACAGGGAACAAGGGCTCCGCAGTATTTT,CASSAKQGTRAPQYF
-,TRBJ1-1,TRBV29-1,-,TGCAGCGTGAATTCCGACCTTGGGGCTGAAGCTTTCTTT,CSVNSDLGAEAFF
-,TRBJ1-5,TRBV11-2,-,TGTGCCAGCAGCTTCTTAGGTAGCGCCGGCGAGCCCCAGCATTTT,CASSFLGSAGEPQHF
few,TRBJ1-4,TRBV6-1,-,TGTGCCAGCAGTGAACTCGATACAGTGAGGGAAAAACTGTTTTTT,CASSELDTVREKLFF
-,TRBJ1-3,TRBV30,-,TGTGCCTGGAGTGCCGGACTCTCTGGAAACACCATATATTTT,CAWSAGLSGNTIYF
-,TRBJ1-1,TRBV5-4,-,TGTGCCAGCAGCTTGTCCCAGAACCAAGCTTTCTTT,CASSLSQNQAFF
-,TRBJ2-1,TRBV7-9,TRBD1,TGTGCCAGCACGATCGGACAGGGGGGCTACAATGAGCAGTTCTTC,CASTIGQGGYNEQFF
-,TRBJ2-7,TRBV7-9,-,TGTGCCAGCAGCTTAGACGGGGCCGGCTACGAGCAGTACTTC,CASSLDGAGYEQYF
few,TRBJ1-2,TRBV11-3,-,TGTGCCAGCAGCCAGGGTAACTATGGCTACACCTTC,CASSQGNYGYTF
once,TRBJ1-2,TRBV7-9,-,TGTGCCAGCAGCTTAACGGGGGGCGTTGGCTACACCTTC,CASSLTGGVGYTF
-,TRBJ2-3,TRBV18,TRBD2,TGTGCCAGCTCACCTCCGGGACTAGGGAGCACAGATACGCAGTATTTT,CASSPPGLGSTDTQYF
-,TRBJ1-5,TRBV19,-,TGTGCCAGTAGTCCACCGGTGCCTCAGCCCCAGCATTTT,CASSPPVPQPQHF
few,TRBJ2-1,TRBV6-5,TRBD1,TGTGCCAGCAGTTCACAGGGGGCTAGCTACAATGAGCAGTTCTTC,CASSSQGASYNEQFF
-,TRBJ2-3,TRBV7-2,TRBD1,TGTGCCAGCAGCTTTAACCAACAGGGGGTGTATTTT,CASSFNQQGVYF
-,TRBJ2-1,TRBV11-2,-,TGTGCCAGCAGCTTCCGGGACTGGACCTACAATGAGCAGTTCTTC,CASSFRDWTYNEQFF
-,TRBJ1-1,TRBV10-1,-,TGCGCCAGCAGTGAGCCCGGACGGGGAGAAGCTTTCTTT,CASSEPGRGEAFF
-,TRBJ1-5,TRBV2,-,TGTGCCAGCAGTGTTAGGGGAAGGGGACAGCCCCAGCATTTT,CASSVRGRGQPQHF
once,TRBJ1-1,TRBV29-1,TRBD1,TGCAGCGTTGACGAAGATCACTCCGGGACAGGGGCTGAAGCTTTCTTT,CSVDEDHSGTGAEAFF
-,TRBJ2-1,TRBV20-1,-,TGCAGTGCTTCCGCGGGACCCGAGCAGTTCTTC,CSASAGPEQFF
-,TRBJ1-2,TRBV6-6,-,TGTGCCAGCAGTTACTCGGTCGGGGGATTCACCTTC,CASSYSVGGFTF